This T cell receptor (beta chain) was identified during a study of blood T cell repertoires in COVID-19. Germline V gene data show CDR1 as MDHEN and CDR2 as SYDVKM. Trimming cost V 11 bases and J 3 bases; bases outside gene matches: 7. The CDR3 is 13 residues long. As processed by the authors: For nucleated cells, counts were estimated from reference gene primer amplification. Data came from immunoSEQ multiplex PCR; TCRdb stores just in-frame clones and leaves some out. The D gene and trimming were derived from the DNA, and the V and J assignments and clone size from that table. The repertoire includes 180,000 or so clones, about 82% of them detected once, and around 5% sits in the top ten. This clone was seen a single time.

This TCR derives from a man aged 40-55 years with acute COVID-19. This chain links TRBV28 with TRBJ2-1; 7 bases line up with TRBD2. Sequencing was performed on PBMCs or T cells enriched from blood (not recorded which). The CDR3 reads CASWGLLYNEQFF. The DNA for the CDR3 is TGTGCCTCCTGGGGACTACTCTACAATGAGCAGTTCTTC.